A selection of T cell receptor beta chains follows, all from one sample in a study of blood T cells in healthy people across ages. TCRdb re-called the 5' RACE reads with MiXCR, one entry per CDR3 protein. This sample carries roughly 1,500,000 distinct CDR3 sequences, around 35% of them seen once, and the ten largest clones take about 11%. Sequences were obtained from blood. These receptors were collected from a woman under 40 in good health. The CDR3 runs from the conserved cysteine through the conserved F or W. The D gene is left open where the match is weak. The size entry is marked missing in some rows and otherwise reads once, few, many or a size class.

cdr3_aa: CSTGTSSSYEQYF
cdr3_nt: TGCAGTACAGGGACTTCAAGCTCCTACGAGCAGTACTTC
clone_size: few
j_call: TRBJ2-7
v_call: TRBV20-1
d_call: -

cdr3_aa: CASSQVIGATNEKLFF
cdr3_nt: TGCGCCAGCAGCCAAGTTATTGGGGCAACTAATGAAAAACTGTTTTTT
clone_size: many
j_call: TRBJ1-4
v_call: TRBV4-1
d_call: -

cdr3_aa: CSARVVGTGFTEAFF
cdr3_nt: TGCAGTGCTAGAGTCGTGGGCACGGGGTTCACTGAAGCTTTCTTT
clone_size: few
j_call: TRBJ1-1
v_call: TRBV20-1
d_call: -

cdr3_aa: CASSLSRQGDNEQFF
cdr3_nt: TGTGCCAGCAGCTTGTCGAGACAGGGAGACAATGAGCAGTTCTTC
clone_size: -
j_call: TRBJ2-1
v_call: TRBV11-2
d_call: TRBD1

cdr3_aa: CASSESGEGAQYF
cdr3_nt: TGTGCCAGCAGTGAATCTGGGGAGGGGGCCCAGTACTTC
clone_size: many
j_call: TRBJ2-5
v_call: TRBV2
d_call: -

cdr3_aa: CASSLSTGGYTF
cdr3_nt: TGTGCCAGCAGCTTAAGTACTGGTGGCTACACCTTC
clone_size: few
j_call: TRBJ1-2
v_call: TRBV7-9
d_call: -

cdr3_aa: CSARGARGKGQYF
cdr3_nt: TGCAGTGCTAGAGGGGCCAGGGGAAAGGGGCAGTACTTC
clone_size: -
j_call: TRBJ2-4
v_call: TRBV20-1
d_call: -

cdr3_aa: CASSFGAGVTDTQYF
cdr3_nt: TGCGCCAGCAGCTTTGGTGCGGGGGTCACAGATACGCAGTATTTT
clone_size: few
j_call: TRBJ2-3
v_call: TRBV5-1
d_call: TRBD2

cdr3_aa: CASSWDRGTVSYNEQFF
cdr3_nt: TGTGCCAGCAGCTGGGACAGGGGAACTGTTTCCTACAATGAGCAGTTCTTC
clone_size: -
j_call: TRBJ2-1
v_call: TRBV5-4
d_call: TRBD1

cdr3_aa: CAISELLGGRHNEQFF
cdr3_nt: TGTGCCATCAGTGAGCTCTTGGGGGGGCGTCACAATGAGCAGTTCTTC
clone_size: once
j_call: TRBJ2-1
v_call: TRBV10-3
d_call: -

cdr3_aa: CASSVGPGDTEAFF
cdr3_nt: TGTGCCAGCAGCGTAGGGCCGGGGGACACTGAAGCTTTCTTT
clone_size: -
j_call: TRBJ1-1
v_call: TRBV9
d_call: -

cdr3_aa: CASSPGLAGVETRYF
cdr3_nt: TGTGCCAGCAGTCCGGGACTAGCGGGGGTTGAGACCCGGTACTTC
clone_size: -
j_call: TRBJ2-7
v_call: TRBV27
d_call: TRBD2

cdr3_aa: CASSPGGDIEQFF
cdr3_nt: TGTGCCAGCAGCCCGGGAGGGGACATTGAGCAGTTCTTC
clone_size: -
j_call: TRBJ2-1
v_call: TRBV11-3
d_call: TRBD2

cdr3_aa: CASSSRGTGFLLGYEQYF
cdr3_nt: TGTGCCAGCAGCTCGAGAGGGACAGGGTTTTTGCTTGGCTACGAGCAGTACTTC
clone_size: -
j_call: TRBJ2-7
v_call: TRBV7-9
d_call: TRBD1